The 15 T cell receptor beta chains below were found in one sample sequenced in a study of PD-1 blockade in classical Hodgkin lymphoma. Brentuximab vedotin exposure varied among the patients, all of whom had relapsed after autologous stem cell transplantation. The assay was immunoSEQ multiplex PCR, and TCRdb's table has in-frame clones only and misses some. This table holds 9,000 to 13,000 clones, approximately 80% found once. Here the sequenced sample was peripheral blood mononuclear cells (PBMCs), taken before the second cycle of nivolumab. These receptors were obtained from a human donor with classical Hodgkin lymphoma.

The chain has TRBV14 and TRBJ1-2; unclear D gene. Trimming shortened V by 4 bases and J by 0 bases, and 12 bases separated the two germline ends. CDR1 is SGHDN and CDR2 is FVKESK in the germline V gene. CDR3 length: 15 residues. The chain's CDR3 is CASSPRQNTNYGYTF. The CDR3, as DNA: TGTGCCAGCAGCCCGCGACAAAATACTAACTATGGCTACACCTTC.

This sequence joins TRBV28 and TRBJ2-7, with D tentatively TRBD1 (5 bases). V lost 7 bases to trimming and J lost 3 bases, with 13 bases between them. CDR1 is MDHEN and CDR2 is SYDVKM in the germline V gene. CDR3 size: 13 residues. CDR3 protein: CASNAGLGYEQYF. The CDR3 bases are TGTGCCAGCAACGCAGGGCTAGGCTACGAGCAGTACTTC.

The chain uses TRBV15 and TRBJ1-1; the D is unclear. The V end lost 0 bases, the J end lost 0 bases, and 2 bases lay between the germline ends. Looked up from germline, CDR1 is LNHNV and CDR2 is YYDKDF (reference sequence). CDR3 length: 13 amino acids. CDR3 sequence reads: CATSREMNTEAFF. Written as DNA, the CDR3 is TGTGCCACCAGCAGAGAGATGAACACTGAAGCTTTCTTT.

A single count supports this clone. The CDR3 nucleotides read TGTGCCAGCAGCTCGGGACTAGCGGGAGGTTTGGGGGAGACCCAGTACTTC. Protein sequence: CASSSGLAGGLGETQYF. This chain joins TRBV7-6 and TRBJ2-5; 15 bases match TRBD2. The CDR3 is 17 residues long. Trimming at V came to 4 bases and at J to 5 bases, leaving 8 bases not matched to a gene. Germline CDR1 SGHVS, CDR2 FNYEAQ.

The CDR3 loop is CASSLDSSYEQYF. The CDR3 region has the DNA TGTGCCAGCAGCCTGGACAGCTCCTACGAGCAGTACTTC. The chain employs TRBV2 and TRBJ2-7, with TRBD1 as a possible D gene (6 bases). CDR3 length equals 13 residues. Trimming stripped 6 bases from V and 0 bases from J, with 9 bases between. Germline assignment: CDR1 SNHLY and CDR2 FYNNEI.

The CDR3 loop is CASNDPTRYTDTQYF. As DNA, the CDR3 is TGTGCCAGCAACGACCCGACGCGGTACACAGATACGCAGTATTTT. This rearrangement joins TRBV7-3 to TRBJ2-3; D unresolved. The CDR3 consists of 15 residues. V was pared by 7 bases and J by 2 bases, with 16 bases between. Germline V gene lookup returns CDR1 SGHTA and CDR2 FQGTGA.

The rearrangement uses TRBV7-8 and TRBJ1-2; 8 bases match TRBD1. J lost 8 bases, V lost 5 bases, and 10 bases had no gene match. Germline V gene data show CDR1 as SGHVS and CDR2 as FQNEAQ. The CDR3 covers 14 residues. The CDR3 sequence is CASSQGQGGQGYTF. In nucleotides, the CDR3 is TGTGCCAGCAGCCAAGGACAGGGAGGGCAAGGCTACACCTTC.

The chain recombines TRBV30 with TRBJ1-4, with unresolved D. This CDR3 spans 11 amino acids. In germline, CDR1 is GTSNPN, CDR2 SVGIG (reference sequence). V dropped 2 bases and J dropped 8 bases, with 6 bases sitting between them. The CDR3 coding sequence is TGTGCCTGGAGTATAAGGGAAAAACTGTTTTTT. It yields the protein CAWSIREKLFF.

The chain is built from TRBV6-1 and TRBJ2-5; 10 bases agree with TRBD2. The J call may be incorrect, as the DNA end agrees better with TRBJ2-7. Germline V gives CDR1 MNHNS, CDR2 SASEGT. There are 13 residues in the CDR3. The CDR3 coding sequence is TGTGCCAGCAGCGGGACTAGCGCATACGAGCAGTACTTC. This encodes CASSGTSAYEQYF.

The chain combines TRBV28 with TRBJ2-7; 7 bases are a match to TRBD1. The CDR3 extends over 13 amino acids. Germline lookup yields CDR1 MDHEN and CDR2 SYDVKM. The junction had 2 bases not matched to a gene; V was cut back by 5 bases and J by 1 base. CDR3 nucleotides: TGTGCCAGCAGTGGGACAGATTCCTACGAGCAGTACTTC. Its translation is CASSGTDSYEQYF.

The chain combines TRBV5-1 with TRBJ2-3; the D call may be TRBD1 or TRBD2 (6 bases each). Germline CDR1 and CDR2: SGHRS and YFSETQ. Trimming shortened V by 4 bases and J by 7 bases, and 19 bases separated the two germline ends. This CDR3 is 15 amino acids long. As DNA, the CDR3 is TGCGCCAGCAGCCCGGTGGAGGGGGAAAGCTATACGCAGTATTTT. Protein product: CASSPVEGESYTQYF. The whole variable domain, filled in from reference TRBV5-1 and TRBJ2-3, reads KAGVTQTPRYLIKTRGQQVTLSCSPISGHRSVSWYQQTPGQGLQFLFEYFSETQRNKGNFPGRFSGRQFSNSRSEMNVSTLELGDSALYLCASSPVEGESYTQYFGPGTRLTVL.

This rearrangement joins TRBV30 to TRBJ2-7; no definite D call. V was cut by 4 bases and J by 4 bases, with 11 bases left in between. The CDR3 is 12 residues long. Germline assignment: CDR1 GTSNPN and CDR2 SVGIG (reference sequence). The CDR3 region has the DNA TGTGCCTGGACCACCGACTCTTACGAGCAGTACTTC. It encodes CAWTTDSYEQYF.

The chain is built from TRBV19 and TRBJ2-2; 11 bases agree with TRBD2. Looked up from germline, CDR1 is LNHDA and CDR2 is SQIVND (reference sequence). Trimming took 7 bases from V and 5 from J; bases not matched to a gene: 9. The CDR3 covers 16 residues. The CDR3 loop reads CASKLRLAGGTGELFF. The CDR3 DNA reads TGTGCCAGTAAGCTTCGGCTAGCGGGAGGAACCGGGGAGCTGTTTTTT. Full variable domain (remainder filled in from reference TRBV19 and TRBJ2-2): DGGITQSPKYLFRKEGQNVTLSCEQNLNHDAMYWYRQDPGQGLRLIYYSQIVNDFQKGDIAEGYSVSREKKESFPLTVTSAQKNPTAFYLCASKLRLAGGTGELFFGEGSRLTVL.

The V gene is TRBV2, the J gene TRBJ1-2; D uncertain. Germline CDR1 reads SNHLY; CDR2 reads FYNNEI. With 5 bases removed from V and 4 bases from J, the gap between germline ends came to 14 bases. The CDR3 has 14 residues. CDR3 amino acids: CASSPRVGAYGYTF. DNA of the CDR3: TGTGCCAGCAGTCCGAGGGTGGGAGCCTATGGCTACACCTTC. The whole variable domain, remainder taken from reference TRBV2 and TRBJ1-2, is EPEVTQTPSHQVTQMGQEVILRCVPISNHLYFYWYRQILGQKVEFLVSFYNNEISEKSEIFDDQFSVERPDGSNFTLKIRSTKLEDSAMYFCASSPRVGAYGYTFGSGTRLTVV.

CDR3 in DNA: TGTGCCAGCAGCGTGGAAGGTAGCCCCTACGAGCAGTACTTC. This codes for CASSVEGSPYEQYF. The chain employs TRBV9 and TRBJ2-7; D call uncertain. Trimming removed 2 bases from V and 2 bases from J, with 11 bases in between. The CDR3 loop spans 14 amino acids. Germline-derived CDR1 and CDR2 are SGDLS and YYNGEE.